These 29 T cell receptor beta chains were sequenced from one sample in a study of T cell changes during pregnancy in multiple sclerosis. This table comes from immunoSEQ multiplex PCR, and its TCRdb copy is limited to in-frame clones, with some not included. This sample has about 35,000 clones, with 85% to 95% found just once. The sample was CD4+ T cells from peripheral blood mononuclear cells, taken in the second trimester of pregnancy. The receptors originated from a female donor with multiple sclerosis, enrolled in a pregnancy study.

The chain links TRBV5-6 to TRBJ1-2, with 11 bases that match TRBD1. The CDR3 runs to 14 residues. Trimming removed 2 bases from V and 7 bases from J; junction bases left unmatched: 4. Per the germline V gene, CDR1 is SGHDT and CDR2 is YYEEEE. CDR3 DNA: TGTGCCAGCAGCTTTTGGACAGGGGGCCGTGGCTACACCTTC. Its translation is CASSFWTGGRGYTF.

In its sample, this clone was seen once. The chain combines TRBV6-5 with TRBJ2-1; 9 bases agree with TRBD2. Germline V lookup: CDR1 MNHEY, CDR2 SVGAGI. CDR3 length equals 16 residues. After removal of 4 bases from V and 4 bases from J, the junction contained 8 bases not matched to a gene. CDR3 sequence: CASSFLAGNGYNEQFF. Written as DNA, the CDR3 is TGTGCCAGCAGTTTTCTAGCGGGGAATGGGTACAATGAGCAGTTCTTC.

In its sample, this clone was seen a few times. J is TRBJ1-4 and V is TRBV19, with D tentatively TRBD1 (6 bases). There are 15 residues in the CDR3. The V and J ends lost 0 bases and 5 bases respectively, with 10 bases between them. Per the germline V gene, CDR1 is LNHDA and CDR2 is SQIVND (reference sequence). The CDR3, as DNA: TGTGCCAGTAGTATAGAGACAGGACGGAATGAAAAACTGTTTTTT. Translated: CASSIETGRNEKLFF. The whole variable domain, remainder taken from reference TRBV19 and TRBJ1-4, is DGGITQSPKYLFRKEGQNVTLSCEQNLNHDAMYWYRQDPGQGLRLIYYSQIVNDFQKGDIAEGYSVSREKKESFPLTVTSAQKNPTAFYLCASSIETGRNEKLFFGSGTQLSVL.

The V call is TRBV6-5, the J call TRBJ2-7; TRBD2 agrees at 11 bases. CDR3 length: 15 residues. Looked up from germline, CDR1 is MNHEY and CDR2 is SVGAGI. With 7 bases clipped from V and 3 bases from J, the junction kept 8 bases outside the gene matches. CDR3 in DNA: TGTGCCAGCACCAGGGGGACTAGCGGAAGCTACGAGCAGTACTTC. Amino acids: CASTRGTSGSYEQYF.

The gene calls are TRBV5-1 and TRBJ2-3, with TRBD2 identical over 12 bases. Trimming took 0 bases from V and 3 from J; bases not matched to a gene: 2. CDR3 length: 16 residues. CDR1 is SGHRS and CDR2 is YFSETQ in the germline V gene. The CDR3 DNA reads TGCGCCAGCAGCTTGGGGACTAGCGGGATTACAGATACGCAGTATTTT. Translating it yields CASSLGTSGITDTQYF.

V gene TRBV6-5 combines with J gene TRBJ2-7; 7 bases align to TRBD1. Germline CDR1 and CDR2: MNHEY and SVGAGI. The trim removed 5 bases at V and 0 bases at J, leaving 4 bases unmatched. There are 14 residues in the CDR3. The CDR3 DNA is TGTGCCAGCAGTACTCCAGGGGGCTCCTACGAGCAGTACTTC. It specifies CASSTPGGSYEQYF.

J is TRBJ2-3 and V is TRBV30; TRBD2 aligns across 9 bases. J lost 3 bases, V lost 8 bases, and 6 bases had no gene match. This CDR3 comprises 13 residues. Germline V gene sequence: CDR1 GTSNPN, CDR2 SVGIG (reference sequence). CDR3 residues: CARGLAGTDTQYF. The CDR3 region has the DNA TGTGCCAGGGGACTAGCAGGGACAGATACGCAGTATTTT.

V usage is TRBV5-1 and J usage is TRBJ2-5; 9 bases agree with TRBD2. Germline trimming cut 0 bases from V and 5 bases from J; bases unmatched to any gene: 5. This CDR3 has 15 residues. Germline assignment: CDR1 SGHRS and CDR2 YFSETQ. The CDR3 nucleotides read TGCGCCAGCAGCTTGGCCGCGGGAGGGCCCGAGACCCAGTACTTC. Translating gives CASSLAAGGPETQYF.

This chain uses TRBV6-5 with TRBJ1-1, with D hard to call. The germline V gene encodes CDR1 MNHEY and CDR2 SVGAGI. The CDR3 is made up of 14 amino acids. V lost 5 bases to trimming and J lost 0 bases, with 10 bases between them. This CDR3 reads CASSRSGLNTEAFF. The CDR3 coding sequence is TGTGCCAGCAGTCGGAGCGGCCTGAACACTGAAGCTTTCTTT.

The chain has TRBV5-6 and TRBJ1-2; the match to TRBD1 covers 8 bases. V was pared by 4 bases and J by 4 bases, with 15 bases of the junction left unmatched. The germline CDR1 and CDR2 sequences are SGHDT and YYEEEE. The CDR3 runs to 17 residues. CDR3 nucleotide sequence: TGTGCCAGCAGCCTTCAGACAGGGGCGAATCCCTTCTATGGCTACACCTTC. It translates to CASSLQTGANPFYGYTF.

J is TRBJ2-1 and V is TRBV5-4; 13 bases map to TRBD2. There are 18 residues in the CDR3. The V gene end was trimmed by 5 bases and the J gene end by 7 bases; junction bases not matched to a gene: 15. The germline gives CDR1 SGHNT, CDR2 YYREEE (reference sequence). CDR3 in DNA: TGTGCCAGCAGTTTTGGCGGGACTAGCGGGAACAGCCTTAATGAGCAGTTCTTC. The encoded protein is CASSFGGTSGNSLNEQFF.

This chain joins TRBV29-1 and TRBJ2-1, with 9 positions matching TRBD1. The CDR3 is 13 residues long. Germline CDR1 reads SQVTM; CDR2 reads ANQGSEA. J gave up 10 bases and V 7 bases, and 11 bases lay outside the gene matches. CDR3 in DNA: TGCAGCGGGCAGAGGGGACAGGGTTTGGAGCAGTTCTTC. Translated, it gives CSGQRGQGLEQFF.

This sequence joins TRBV2 and TRBJ2-2; no definite D call. The CDR3 sequence is 13 residues long. The germline CDR1 and CDR2 sequences are SNHLY and FYNNEI. Trimming shortened V by 4 bases and J by 5 bases, and 8 bases separated the two germline ends. DNA for the CDR3: TGTGCCAGCAGTGCGACACCTACCGGGGAGCTGTTTTTT. This translates into CASSATPTGELFF.

The chain uses TRBV29-1 and TRBJ2-7; 12 bases are shared with TRBD2. V lost 4 bases and J lost 7; bases outside the gene matches: 8. The CDR3 is 14 residues long. Germline V gene sequence: CDR1 SQVTM, CDR2 ANQGSEA. This CDR3 is CSVGLAGAVLEQYF. CDR3 nucleotides: TGCAGCGTTGGACTAGCGGGAGCGGTCTTGGAGCAGTACTTC.

In its sample, this clone was seen once. This chain links TRBV19 with TRBJ2-5; 10 nucleotides align to TRBD2. The CDR3 runs 15 residues. Germline V gene lookup returns CDR1 LNHDA and CDR2 SQIVND (reference sequence). After removal of 3 bases from V and 0 bases from J, the junction contained 1 base not matched to a gene. This chain's CDR3 is CASSILAGDQETQYF. CDR3 nucleotides: TGTGCCAGTAGTATCCTAGCGGGGGACCAAGAGACCCAGTACTTC.

The chain couples TRBV28 to TRBJ1-2; D ambiguous. The CDR3 has 11 residues. Trimming left V 6 bases short and J 1 base short, with 3 bases between. Germline lookup yields CDR1 MDHEN and CDR2 SYDVKM. The CDR3 here is CASRLNYGYTF. CDR3 DNA sequence: TGTGCCAGCAGACTTAACTATGGCTACACCTTC.

This rearrangement joins TRBV30 to TRBJ2-5; 7 bases are shared with TRBD1. The CDR3 is 15 amino acids. Germline V gene lookup returns CDR1 GTSNPN and CDR2 SVGIG (reference sequence). Losses at the gene ends were 4 bases for V and 4 bases for J; bases not matched to a gene: 12. The chain's CDR3 is CAWTRTQGDGETQYF. CDR3 in DNA: TGTGCCTGGACCCGAACTCAGGGGGACGGAGAGACCCAGTACTTC.

The chain has TRBV11-3 and TRBJ2-6, with unresolved D. V lost 5 bases, J lost 2 bases, and 10 bases lay in between. CDR3 size: 15 residues. From germline, CDR1 is SGHNT and CDR2 YENEEA. The chain's CDR3 is CASSMGLAGANVLTF. The CDR3 region has the DNA TGTGCCAGCAGCATGGGTCTAGCTGGGGCCAACGTCCTGACTTTC.

The chain carries TRBV27 and TRBJ1-6; 11 nucleotides line up with TRBD1. CDR1 is MNHEY and CDR2 is SMNVEV in the germline V gene (reference sequence). This CDR3 comprises 16 residues. With V trimmed by 5 bases and J by 9 bases, 9 bases remained unmatched. This CDR3 is CASSRFIGTGGSPLHF. Here the CDR3 DNA reads TGTGCCAGCAGTCGATTTATAGGGACAGGGGGTTCACCCCTCCACTTT.

This chain joins TRBV6-1 and TRBJ1-5; D ambiguous. Germline CDR1 MNHNS, CDR2 SASEGT. The CDR3 sequence is 15 residues long. Trimming shortened V by 7 bases and J by 4 bases, and 17 bases separated the two germline ends. CDR3 bases: TGTGCCAGCACATCTCGGTTTTCCCCTAATCAGCCCCAGCATTTT. It specifies CASTSRFSPNQPQHF.

The chain joins TRBV7-9 to TRBJ1-5, with 8 bases fitting TRBD1. Germline V gene lookup returns CDR1 SEHNR and CDR2 FQNEAQ (reference sequence). The V segment lost 5 bases and the J segment 3 bases; nucleotides outside the gene matches: 3. This CDR3 is built from 14 residues. As DNA, the CDR3 is TGTGCCAGCAGCCTACAGGGGGACAATCAGCCCCAGCATTTT. Translating it yields CASSLQGDNQPQHF.

This clone was seen a single time. The chain uses TRBV10-3 and TRBJ1-5; a weak D match, TRBD1 (5 bases). Germline-derived CDR1 and CDR2 are ENHRY and SYGVKD. CDR3 length equals 12 residues. V lost 10 bases, J lost 5 bases, and 12 bases lay in between. The CDR3 spells CATGGIDQPQHF. The CDR3, as DNA: TGTGCCACTGGGGGGATCGATCAGCCCCAGCATTTT.

The chain combines TRBV5-1 with TRBJ2-2; 8 bases agree with TRBD1. The CDR3 has 14 residues. V lost 9 bases to trimming and J lost 5 bases; unmatched junction nucleotides: 9. Germline V gene data show CDR1 as SGHRS and CDR2 as YFSETQ. In DNA, the CDR3 is TGCGCCACTACGCCGGGACAGGTGACCGGGGAGCTGTTTTTT. Protein sequence: CATTPGQVTGELFF.

The chain couples TRBV4-3 to TRBJ2-7; TRBD1 aligns across 9 bases. V trimming: 5 bases; J trimming: 3 bases; junction bases outside the gene matches: 11. From germline, CDR1 is LGHNA and CDR2 YSLEER. This CDR3 comprises 16 residues. The CDR3 region is CASSKKAGTGSYEQYF. The DNA of the CDR3 is TGCGCCAGCAGCAAAAAAGCGGGGACAGGGAGCTACGAGCAGTACTTC.

V usage is TRBV11-2 and J usage is TRBJ1-3; D possibly corresponds to TRBD1 (5 bases). V shed 5 bases and J shed 1 base, with 15 bases lying between them. CDR1 and CDR2 from the germline V gene are SGHAT and FQNNGV. The CDR3 is 16 amino acids. CDR3 protein: CASSKPGQGSGNTIYF. The CDR3 bases are TGTGCCAGCAGCAAACCGGGCCAGGGTTCTGGAAACACCATATATTTT.

The V gene is TRBV10-1, the J gene TRBJ1-5, with D perhaps matching TRBD1 (5 bases). CDR3 length equals 17 residues. Germline loops: CDR1 WNHNN, CDR2 SYGVQD (reference sequence). The V end lost 0 bases, the J end lost 6 bases, and 18 bases lay between the germline ends. CDR3 sequence reads: CASSESPPTGSGQPQHF. The CDR3 DNA follows: TGCGCCAGCAGTGAGTCCCCCCCAACAGGTTCCGGTCAGCCCCAGCATTTT.

In this sample, this clone turned up a few times. This chain joins TRBV18 and TRBJ1-3; D remains unclear. Germline-derived CDR1 and CDR2 are KGHSH and LQKENI. V gave up 2 bases and J gave up 0 bases, with 8 bases separating them. The CDR3 covers 15 residues. DNA for the CDR3: TGTGCCAGCTCACCAGGAAGCGGCTCTGGAAACACCATATATTTT. Its translation is CASSPGSGSGNTIYF.

The chain uses TRBV6-5 and TRBJ2-7; the D gene is possibly TRBD2 (5 bases). The ends were cut back, 3 bases at V and 4 bases at J, with 13 bases in the middle. Germline-derived CDR1 and CDR2 are MNHEY and SVGAGI. The CDR3 consists of 14 residues. The CDR3, as DNA: TGTGCCAGCAGTTATGAGCGGCGCTCATACGAGCAGTACTTC. Protein product: CASSYERRSYEQYF.

This chain joins TRBV6-1 and TRBJ1-1; TRBD1 matches at 9 bases. Trimming removed 5 bases from V and 0 bases from J; junction bases left unmatched: 4. In germline, CDR1 is MNHNS, CDR2 SASEGT. This CDR3 is built from 15 residues. CDR3 nucleotides: TGTGCCAGCAGTCGACAGGGGGGGGTGAACACTGAAGCTTTCTTT. This sequence encodes CASSRQGGVNTEAFF.